The rows below give T cell receptor beta chains drawn from one sample of a study of beta chain features in type 1 diabetes. Data came from immunoSEQ multiplex PCR; TCRdb stores just in-frame clones and leaves some out. The data show 350,000 to 450,000 clones, roughly 13% seen once. Sequenced sample: naive CD4+ T cells from blood. The receptors originated from a young man in good health. CDR3s include the opening cysteine and the closing phenylalanine or tryptophan. A D gene is named only where the DNA matches it firmly. Clone size is shown for a subset of rows, as once, few, many or a class of expanded clone.

>TRBJ2-1|.|TRBV9|TRBD2
CASSAPGLVLNEQFF
TGTGCCAGCAGCGCCCCGGGACTAGTGCTTAATGAGCAGTTCTTC
>TRBJ2-5|few|TRBV5-1|TRBD2
CASSWASGGLQETQYF
TGCGCCAGCAGCTGGGCTAGCGGGGGACTTCAAGAGACCCAGTACTTC
>TRBJ2-3|.|TRBV4-2|TRBD2
CASSQDGTSGSVNTQYF
TGTGCCAGCAGCCAAGATGGGACTAGCGGGAGTGTGAATACGCAGTATTTT
>TRBJ2-1|.|TRBV25-1|TRBD2
CASGQSGGPDNEQFF
TGTGCCAGCGGTCAAAGCGGGGGGCCCGACAATGAGCAGTTCTTC
>TRBJ2-1|few|TRBV29-1|TRBD1
CSVGTGTGRIYNEQFF
TGCAGCGTTGGGACTGGGACAGGGAGAATATACAATGAGCAGTTCTTC
>TRBJ1-2|.|TRBV13|.
CASSLGTNYGYTF
TGTGCCAGCAGCTTAGGTACTAACTATGGCTACACCTTC
>TRBJ2-6|few|TRBV5-1|TRBD1
CASSREGAAGANVLTF
TGCGCCAGCTCCCGAGAGGGGGCGGCTGGGGCCAACGTCCTGACTTTC
>TRBJ2-1|.|TRBV29-1|.
CSASPLIVGDEQFF
TGCAGCGCCTCACCCCTCATCGTGGGGGATGAGCAGTTCTTC
>TRBJ2-4|.|TRBV7-2|.
CASSGRSSQAKNIQYF
TGTGCCAGCAGCGGTAGATCCAGCCAGGCCAAAAACATTCAGTACTTC
>TRBJ2-2|few|TRBV2|.
CASRDPGELFF
TGTGCCAGCAGGGACCCCGGGGAGCTGTTTTTT
>TRBJ2-1|few|TRBV30|TRBD1
CAWKRQGDYNEQFF
TGTGCCTGGAAAAGACAGGGAGACTACAATGAGCAGTTCTTC
>TRBJ2-1|.|TRBV5-1|.
CASSLKGTYNEQFF
TGCGCCAGCAGCTTGAAGGGAACCTACAATGAGCAGTTCTTC
>TRBJ2-3|.|TRBV4-2|.
CASSLEMDTQYF
TGTGCCAGCAGCCTCGAAATGGATACGCAGTATTTT
>TRBJ2-3|.|TRBV9|TRBD2
CASSPGGREDTQYF
TGTGCCAGCAGCCCCGGGGGGAGGGAAGATACGCAGTATTTT
>TRBJ2-7|.|TRBV4-1|.
CASSHGRGAEYEQYF
TGCGCCAGCAGCCACGGACGGGGCGCGGAGTACGAGCAGTACTTC
>TRBJ2-2|few|TRBV7-9|.
CASSLVLAGELFF
TGTGCCAGCAGCTTAGTATTGGCCGGGGAGCTGTTTTTT
>TRBJ1-1|few|TRBV19|.
CASSANQGNTEAFF
TGTGCCAGTAGCGCAAATCAGGGGAACACTGAAGCTTTCTTT
>TRBJ2-7|.|TRBV6-6|.
CASSYLDLLEQYF
TGTGCCAGCAGTTACCTAGATCTTCTCGAGCAGTACTTC
>TRBJ2-3|.|TRBV12-5|.
CASGLADTQYF
TGTGCTAGTGGGCTGGCAGATACGCAGTATTTT